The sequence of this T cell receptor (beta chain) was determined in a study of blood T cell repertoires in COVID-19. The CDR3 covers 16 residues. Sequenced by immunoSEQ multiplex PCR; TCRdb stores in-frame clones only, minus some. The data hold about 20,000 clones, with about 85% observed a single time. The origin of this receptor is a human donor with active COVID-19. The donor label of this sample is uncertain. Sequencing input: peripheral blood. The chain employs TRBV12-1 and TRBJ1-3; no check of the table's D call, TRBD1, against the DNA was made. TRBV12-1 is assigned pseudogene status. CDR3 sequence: CASIGTGEGSGNTIYF. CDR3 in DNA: TGTGCCAGCATTGGGACAGGGGAGGGCTCTGGAAACACCATATATTTT.